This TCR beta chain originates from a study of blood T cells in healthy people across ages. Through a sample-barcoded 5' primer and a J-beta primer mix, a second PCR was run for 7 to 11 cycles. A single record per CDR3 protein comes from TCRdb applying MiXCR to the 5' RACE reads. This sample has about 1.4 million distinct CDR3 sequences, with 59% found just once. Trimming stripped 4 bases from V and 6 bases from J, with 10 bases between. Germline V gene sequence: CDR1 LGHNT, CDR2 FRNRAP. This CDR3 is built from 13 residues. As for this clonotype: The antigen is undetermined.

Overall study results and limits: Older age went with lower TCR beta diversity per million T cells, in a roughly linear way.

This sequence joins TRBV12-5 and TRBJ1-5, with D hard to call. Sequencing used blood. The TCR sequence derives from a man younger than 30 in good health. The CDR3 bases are TGTGCTAGTGGTTCCGCCACAGTTCAGCCCCAGCATTTT. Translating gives CASGSATVQPQHF.